The entry below describes one T cell receptor (beta chain). The source of the sample is a study of T cell responses to AZD1222 COVID-19 vaccine. Study at large: Second doses at about 4 or about 12 weeks were pooled.

Clones were read by immunoSEQ multiplex PCR, and TCRdb kept only the in-frame ones, dropping some. The table shows approximately 110,000 clones, with approximately 87% occurring only once. The V gene lost 4 bases and the J gene lost 10 bases, with 16 bases spanning the gap. From germline, CDR1 is LGHDT and CDR2 YNNKEL (reference sequence). The CDR3 totals 14 residues. The input for sequencing was peripheral blood, taken on day 0 of AZD1222 vaccination. The clonotype was recovered from an adult in good health. V usage is TRBV3-1 (or the pseudogene TRBV3-2) and J usage is TRBJ1-4; D might be TRBD1 (5 bases). CDR3 protein: CASSPGTYYGKLFF. The CDR3 DNA follows: TGTGCCAGCAGCCCCGGGACCTATTACGGAAAACTGTTTTTT.